These 18 T cell receptor beta chains were all obtained from the same sample, sequenced in a study of T cell repertoires and HLA-DP antigens. The antigens for these receptors are not known. Profiling relied on immunoSEQ multiplex PCR, and the TCRdb table lists in-frame clones only, not all of them. This table has about 89,000 clones, approximately 89% appearing once. The sequenced material came from CD4+ T cells from PBMCs. The receptors here all came from a man between 50 and 59 years old in good health and CMV-seronegative.

This clone was recorded only once. The chain is built from TRBV30 and TRBJ2-3, with D unclear. V lost 1 base and J 0 bases, leaving 2 bases between the germline ends. The V gene's germline CDR1 is GTSNPN and CDR2 SVGIG (reference sequence). The CDR3 is 12 amino acids. The CDR3 loop is CAWSASTDTQYF. CDR3 in DNA: TGTGCCTGGAGTGCAAGCACAGATACGCAGTATTTT.

The V call is TRBV6-5, the J call TRBJ2-7, with D possibly TRBD1 on 5 matching bases. V shed 6 bases and J shed 3 bases, with 9 bases lying between them. The germline V gene encodes CDR1 MNHEY and CDR2 SVGAGI. The CDR3 covers 12 residues. The CDR3 spells CASRDTFYEQYF. The CDR3 region has the DNA TGTGCCAGCAGGGACACCTTCTACGAGCAGTACTTC.

The chain employs TRBV27 and TRBJ1-2, with D tentatively TRBD1 (5 bases). Between the trimmed V and J ends, which lost 6 bases and 4 bases, there was a span of 15 bases. Germline CDR1 MNHEY, CDR2 SMNVEV (reference sequence). The length of the CDR3 is 14 residues. CDR3 in amino acids: CASRENGQIYGYTF. The CDR3 DNA sequence: TGTGCCAGCAGAGAAAACGGACAAATCTATGGCTACACCTTC.

The genes are TRBV6-5 and TRBJ2-1; 7 nucleotides agree with TRBD1. V was clipped by 6 bases and J by 6 bases; unmatched bases: 8. This CDR3 is built from 14 residues. CDR1 is MNHEY, CDR2 SVGAGI, per germline. The DNA for the CDR3 is TGTGCCAGCAGCCGGGACAGCCGTGCCAATGAGCAGTTCTTC. As protein: CASSRDSRANEQFF.

CDR3 in amino acids: CASSLSGSVTDTQYF. The CDR3 DNA reads TGCGCCAGCAGCTTGAGCGGGAGTGTCACAGATACGCAGTATTTT. The gene calls are TRBV5-1 and TRBJ2-3; 8 positions agree with TRBD2. This CDR3 contains 15 residues. Germline V gene sequence: CDR1 SGHRS, CDR2 YFSETQ. The trim removed 1 base at V and 2 bases at J, leaving 3 bases unmatched.

The chain links TRBV6-6 to TRBJ1-5; D is unclear. Germline CDR1 MNHNY, CDR2 SVGAGI (reference sequence). The CDR3 spans 15 residues. V gave up 6 bases and J gave up 1 base, with 13 bases separating them. In nucleotides, the CDR3 is TGTGCCAGCAGCCCGGAGAGGGTGAGCAATCAGCCCCAGCATTTT. It yields the protein CASSPERVSNQPQHF.

CDR3 loop: CASSLDAGPQADTQYF. In nucleotides, the CDR3 is TGCGCCAGCAGCTTGGACGCCGGGCCCCAGGCTGATACGCAGTATTTT. J is TRBJ2-3 and V is TRBV5-1; D gene unclear. The CDR3 spans 16 residues. From germline, CDR1 is SGHRS and CDR2 YFSETQ. V lost 0 bases and J 6 bases, leaving 17 bases between the germline ends.

Only a few counts were recorded for this clone. The CDR3 loop reads CASSAQPGTPSRNTIYF. CDR3 sequence (DNA): TGTGCCAGCAGCGCACAACCCGGGACACCTAGCCGAAACACCATATATTTT. The chain uses TRBV7-9 and TRBJ1-3; the D gene is possibly TRBD1 (6 bases). The germline V gene has CDR1 SEHNR and CDR2 FQNEAQ (reference sequence). The CDR3 covers 17 residues. Trimming removed 5 bases from V and 5 bases from J, with 22 bases in between. Filled out from reference TRBV7-9 and TRBJ1-3, the complete variable domain reads DTGVSQNPRHKITKRGQNVTFRCDPISEHNRLYWYRQTLGQGPEFLTYFQNEAQLEKSRLLSDRFSAERPKGSFSTLEIQRTEQGDSAMYLCASSAQPGTPSRNTIYFGEGSWLTVV.

The V gene is TRBV6-6, the J gene TRBJ2-6, with D unresolved. CDR1 and CDR2 from the germline V gene are MNHNY and SVGAGI (reference sequence). This CDR3 comprises 13 residues. V was cut by 2 bases and J by 3 bases, with 2 bases left in between. The CDR3 coding sequence is TGTGCCAGCAGTTACGGTGGGGCCAACGTCCTGACTTTC. This sequence encodes CASSYGGANVLTF.

This chain uses TRBV7-2 with TRBJ2-1; the D gene is possibly TRBD2 (5 bases). V lost 5 bases and J 9 bases, leaving 17 bases between the germline ends. The germline gives CDR1 SGHTA, CDR2 FQGNSA. The CDR3 has 14 amino acids. This CDR3 reads CASSQWTQGLEQFF. DNA for the CDR3: TGTGCCAGCAGCCAATGGACTCAAGGTCTTGAGCAGTTCTTC.

CDR3 protein: CASSPEWDGDSNQPQHF. The CDR3 DNA reads as TGTGCCAGCAGCCCGGAGTGGGACGGTGATAGCAATCAGCCCCAGCATTTT. The chain recombines TRBV5-8 with TRBJ1-5, with D maybe TRBD1 (5 bases). Between the trimmed V and J ends, which lost 4 bases and 0 bases, there was a span of 17 bases. The CDR3 extends over 17 amino acids. From germline, CDR1 is SGHTS and CDR2 YDEGEE.

The rearrangement links TRBV6-6 to TRBJ2-7, with TRBD1 matching over 8 bases. Germline V gene lookup returns CDR1 MNHNY and CDR2 SVGAGI (reference sequence). The V segment lost 4 bases and the J segment 0 bases; nucleotides outside the gene matches: 5. The CDR3 has 15 amino acids. The CDR3 loop reads CASSSAGTGSYEQYF. DNA for the CDR3: TGTGCCAGCAGTTCCGCCGGGACAGGCTCCTACGAGCAGTACTTC.

The chain couples TRBV14 to TRBJ2-1, with 9 positions matching TRBD2. Germline CDR1 and CDR2: SGHDN and FVKESK. The CDR3 sequence is 16 residues long. V shed 4 bases and J 4 bases; nucleotides not matched to a gene: 8. CDR3 sequence reads: CASSPWAGGLYNEQFF. In DNA form, the CDR3 reads TGTGCCAGCAGCCCCTGGGCGGGAGGGCTTTACAATGAGCAGTTCTTC.

CDR3 residues: CASSQEGTNTGELFF. Here the CDR3 DNA reads TGCGCCAGCAGCCAAGAGGGTACGAACACCGGGGAGCTGTTTTTT. The rearrangement links TRBV4-3 to TRBJ2-2; D is unclear. Trimming took off 0 bases at V and 0 bases at J, with 5 bases between the two ends. The CDR3 totals 15 residues. Germline CDR1 and CDR2: LGHNA and YSLEER.

This chain uses TRBV7-8 with TRBJ2-6; maybe TRBD1 (6 bases). Trimming stripped 0 bases from V and 0 bases from J, with 21 bases between. Germline CDR1 reads SGHVS; CDR2 reads FQNEAQ. This CDR3 is 21 amino acids long. In DNA, the CDR3 is TGTGCCAGCAGCTTAGCTAGGATCGGGACACCTAACCTCTCTGGGGCCAACGTCCTGACTTTC. It codes for CASSLARIGTPNLSGANVLTF.

This clone came up a few times. The chain couples TRBV5-4 to TRBJ1-1; TRBD1 might be the D (6 bases). Germline lookup yields CDR1 SGHNT and CDR2 YYREEE (reference sequence). CDR3 length: 17 residues. The V end was cut by 3 bases, the J end by 4 bases, with 22 bases between. The CDR3 spells CASSSLAGAQSGTEAFF. In nucleotides, the CDR3 is TGTGCCAGCAGCTCCTTGGCAGGGGCACAATCGGGCACTGAAGCTTTCTTT.

V usage is TRBV2 and J usage is TRBJ1-4, with D maybe TRBD1 (5 bases). With 5 bases removed from V and 8 bases from J, the gap between germline ends came to 12 bases. Germline V gene data show CDR1 as SNHLY and CDR2 as FYNNEI. The CDR3 covers 13 residues. The chain's CDR3 is CASSSRVGEKLFF. In DNA, the CDR3 is TGTGCCAGCAGTTCCAGGGTAGGAGAAAAACTGTTTTTT.

V gene TRBV5-1 combines with J gene TRBJ2-2, with 14 bases that match TRBD2. The CDR3 contains 20 residues. Trimming cost V 1 base and J 5 bases; bases outside gene matches: 13. CDR1 and CDR2 (germline): SGHRS, YFSETQ. CDR3 residues: CASSLNPTGTSGSGTGELFF. CDR3 DNA sequence: TGCGCCAGCAGCTTGAACCCAACCGGGACTAGCGGGAGTGGGACCGGGGAGCTGTTTTTT. Complete variable domain (other parts from reference TRBV5-1 and TRBJ2-2): KAGVTQTPRYLIKTRGQQVTLSCSPISGHRSVSWYQQTPGQGLQFLFEYFSETQRNKGNFPGRFSGRQFSNSRSEMNVSTLELGDSALYLCASSLNPTGTSGSGTGELFFGEGSRLTVL.